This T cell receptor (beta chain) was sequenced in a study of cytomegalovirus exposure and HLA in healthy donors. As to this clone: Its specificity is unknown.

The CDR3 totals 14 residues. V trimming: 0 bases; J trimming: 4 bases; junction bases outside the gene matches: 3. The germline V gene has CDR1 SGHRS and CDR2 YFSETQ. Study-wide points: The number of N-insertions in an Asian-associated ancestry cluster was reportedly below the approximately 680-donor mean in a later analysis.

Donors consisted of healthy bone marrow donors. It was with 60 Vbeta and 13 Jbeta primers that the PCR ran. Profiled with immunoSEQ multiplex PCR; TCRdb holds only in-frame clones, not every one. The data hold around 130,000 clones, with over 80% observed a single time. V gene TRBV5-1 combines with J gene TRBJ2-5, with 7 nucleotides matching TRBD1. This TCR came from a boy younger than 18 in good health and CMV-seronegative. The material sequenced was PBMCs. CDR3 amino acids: CASSLVPGGETQYF. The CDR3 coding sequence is TGCGCCAGCAGCTTGGTACCAGGGGGAGAGACCCAGTACTTC.